This TCR beta chain was identified during a study of T cells expressing NK-cell markers. The wider study: One of the eight sequenced donors was seronegative, whereas the other seven were HCMV-seropositive.

cDNA encoding TCR beta was synthesized via 5'RACE template switching incorporating UMIs. One entry per CDR3 protein, without DNA, is what TCRdb gives after re-calling the 5' RACE reads. The sample includes about 260,000 distinct CDR3 sequences. Per germline, CDR1 SQVTM and CDR2 ANQGSEA. This CDR3 has 13 residues. The chain links TRBV29-1 to TRBJ2-7; absent DNA, TCRdb's TRBD2 call cannot be checked. The TCR comes from a young man in good health. The sequencing input was blood T cells: a sorted CD56 or NKG2C T cell subset, CD4+ or CD8+ T cells, or bulk PBMC T cells (not recorded which). The CDR3 sequence: CSVAGDFRYEQYF.